Listed below are T cell receptor beta chains from one sample, sequenced in a study of cytomegalovirus exposure and HLA in healthy donors. Measured with immunoSEQ multiplex PCR; TCRdb has only the in-frame clones, and not every one. The data show about 200,000 clones, 80% to 90% seen once. Source material: PBMCs. The receptors originated from a woman between 18 and 29 years old in good health and CMV-seronegative. Each CDR3 is given with its conserved first and last residue. Fields, in order: V gene, J gene, clone size, D gene, CDR3 DNA, CDR3 protein. D genes are given only for firm matches. Where a row states a size, it is once, few, many or the class of an expanded clone; other rows omit it.

TRBV27,TRBJ2-3,-,-,TGTGCCAGCAGTTTGGGCCCAGCTAGCACAGATACGCAGTATTTT,CASSLGPASTDTQYF
TRBV27,TRBJ2-3,-,-,TGTGCCAGCAGTTCCTATGACGGGAGTACGCAGTATTTT,CASSSYDGSTQYF
TRBV4-1,TRBJ1-5,few,-,TGCGCCAGCAGCCAAGGTTATGTTAGCAATCAGCCCCAGCATTTT,CASSQGYVSNQPQHF
TRBV5-1,TRBJ2-5,-,TRBD1,TGCGCCAGCAGCTTTGGACAGGGGAGAGGGACCCAGTACTTC,CASSFGQGRGTQYF
TRBV7-3,TRBJ2-5,once,TRBD2,TGTGCCAGCAGCTTTACGGCGGGAGGCCAAGAGACCCAGTACTTC,CASSFTAGGQETQYF
TRBV28,TRBJ2-1,-,-,TGTGCCAGCCTTACCCCCGACTCACTCAATGAGCAGTTCTTC,CASLTPDSLNEQFF
TRBV2,TRBJ1-1,-,TRBD1,TGTGCCAGCAGTGGGGGAGCAGGGGGGACTGAAGCTTTCTTT,CASSGGAGGTEAFF
TRBV5-4,TRBJ2-7,-,-,TGTGCCAGCAGCCGGGGAGCGGGTGGTAGAGGGGGCCGGTGGGGGGAGCAGTACTTC,CASSRGAGGRGGRWGEQYF
TRBV4-1,TRBJ2-7,-,-,TGCGCCAGCAGTCTGGACAGCTACGAGCAGTACTTC,CASSLDSYEQYF
TRBV11-3,TRBJ1-5,-,TRBD1,TGTGCCAGCAGCCCCGGGACAGCAGGCAATCAGCCCCAGCATTTT,CASSPGTAGNQPQHF
TRBV29-1,TRBJ2-1,-,TRBD2,TGCAGCGTTGAAGTAACGAATAGCGGGAGGGCCTTTCACAATGAGCAGTTCTTC,CSVEVTNSGRAFHNEQFF
TRBV5-4,TRBJ2-3,-,-,TGTGCCAGCAGCCCACAGGGCCACACAGATACGCAGTATTTT,CASSPQGHTDTQYF
TRBV28,TRBJ2-2,-,TRBD2,TGTGCCAGCAGTTTGACTAGCGGGGTCACCGGGGAGCTGTTTTTT,CASSLTSGVTGELFF
TRBV4-1,TRBJ2-3,few,-,TGCGCCAGCAGCCAAGTAGTCCCCTCCTCCTCCACAGATACGCAGTATTTT,CASSQVVPSSSTDTQYF
TRBV6-5,TRBJ1-2,-,-,TGTGCCAGCAGTTACCGTTGGCAGAACTATGGCTACACCTTC,CASSYRWQNYGYTF
TRBV27,TRBJ2-5,-,-,TGTGCCAGCAGTACTACGGGAGCTCGGTGGGGAGAGACCCAGTACTTC,CASSTTGARWGETQYF
TRBV30,TRBJ1-1,few,-,TGTGCCTGGAGGAGGCAGACGAACACTGAAGCTTTCTTT,CAWRRQTNTEAFF
TRBV19,TRBJ2-1,-,-,TGTGCCAGTAATCTGGGGGACAACTACAATGAGCAGTTCTTC,CASNLGDNYNEQFF
TRBV9,TRBJ2-5,-,-,TGTGCCAGCAGCGTATCTGGAGGGCGGACAGGAGAGACCCAGTACTTC,CASSVSGGRTGETQYF
TRBV7-9,TRBJ2-3,-,-,TGTGCCAGCAGCTCCTCATCTAAGTCAGATACGCAGTATTTT,CASSSSSKSDTQYF
TRBV6-5,TRBJ2-1,-,-,TGTGCCAGCAGTTACTCGGCTAATGAGCAGTTCTTC,CASSYSANEQFF
TRBV7-2,TRBJ2-5,-,TRBD1,TGTGCCAGCAGCTTGGACAGGCCTCGCCCGGGGGAGACCCAGTACTTC,CASSLDRPRPGETQYF
TRBV5-4,TRBJ2-1,-,TRBD1,TGTGCCAGCAGATCCAACAGGGGCAATGAGCAGTTCTTC,CASRSNRGNEQFF
TRBV28,TRBJ1-2,-,-,TGTGCCAGCAGTTTATTCAGCTATGGCTACACCTTC,CASSLFSYGYTF
TRBV9,TRBJ2-3,-,-,TGTGCCAGCAGCGTAGCTCCCGCAGATACGCAGTATTTT,CASSVAPADTQYF
TRBV19,TRBJ1-5,-,-,TGTGCCAGTAGTATTCCAGGGATAGGCAATCAGCCCCAGCATTTT,CASSIPGIGNQPQHF
TRBV5-6,TRBJ1-4,-,TRBD1,TGTGCCAGCAGCCGACAGGGGGCGGGTGAAAAACTGTTTTTT,CASSRQGAGEKLFF
TRBV5-1,TRBJ2-1,-,TRBD2,TGCGCCAGCAGGGAACGAGGACTAGCGGGAGGCAATGAGCAGTTCTTC,CASRERGLAGGNEQFF
TRBV20-1,TRBJ1-1,-,-,TGCAGTGTCCTCTACACTGAAGCTTTCTTT,CSVLYTEAFF
TRBV5-4,TRBJ2-1,-,TRBD2,TGTGCCAGCAGCTTGAAGGTGCGGGAGGATTCCTACAATGAGCAGTTCTTC,CASSLKVREDSYNEQFF
TRBV9,TRBJ2-5,-,-,TGTGCCAGCAGCGTCTCAGGGGTGAGGCAAGAGACCCAGTACTTC,CASSVSGVRQETQYF
TRBV27,TRBJ2-1,once,-,TGTGCCAGCGGTAGTGCACCCAATGAGCAGTTCTTC,CASGSAPNEQFF
TRBV14,TRBJ2-5,-,-,TGTGCCAGCAGCCAATCGGGGAAGACCCAGTACTTC,CASSQSGKTQYF
TRBV11-2,TRBJ2-7,few,-,TGTGCCAGCAGCTTCGGGGGATACGAGCAGTACTTC,CASSFGGYEQYF
TRBV7-9,TRBJ2-7,-,TRBD2,TGTGCCAGCAGCTTGGAGGGACTAGCGGGAGGGACCCCCTACGAGCAGTACTTC,CASSLEGLAGGTPYEQYF
TRBV28,TRBJ2-1,-,TRBD2,TGTGCCAGCAGCCATATGGGGCGGGGACTAGGGGATGAGCAGTTCTTC,CASSHMGRGLGDEQFF
TRBV6-5,TRBJ1-3,-,-,TGTGCCACCTCCAGGGGAAACACCATATATTTT,CATSRGNTIYF